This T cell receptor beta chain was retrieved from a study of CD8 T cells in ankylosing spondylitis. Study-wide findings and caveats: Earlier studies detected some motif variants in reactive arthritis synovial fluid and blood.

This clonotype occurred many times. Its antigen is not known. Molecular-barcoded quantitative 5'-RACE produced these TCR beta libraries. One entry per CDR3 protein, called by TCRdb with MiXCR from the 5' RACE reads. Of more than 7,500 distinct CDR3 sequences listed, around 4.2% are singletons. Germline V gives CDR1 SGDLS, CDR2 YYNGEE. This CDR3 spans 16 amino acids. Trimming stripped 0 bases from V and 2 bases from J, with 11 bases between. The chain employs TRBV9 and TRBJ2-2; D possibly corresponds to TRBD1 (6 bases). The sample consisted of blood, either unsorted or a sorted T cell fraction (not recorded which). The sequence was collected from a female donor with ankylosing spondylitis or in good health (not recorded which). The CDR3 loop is CASSVGFRGNTGELFF. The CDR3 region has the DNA TGTGCCAGCAGCGTAGGATTCAGGGGTAACACCGGGGAGCTGTTTTTT.